Listed here are 21 T cell receptor beta chains from one sample, sequenced in a study of glioma-infiltrating T cells. TCR alpha and beta CDR3 regions were amplified from RNA using iRepertoire nested multiplex PCR. One entry per CDR3 protein, called by TCRdb with MiXCR from the multiplex PCR reads. This sample has 300,000 to 400,000 distinct CDR3 sequences, with roughly two fifths found just once. Sequencing was done on a sample of glioma tissue, nonneoplastic brain tissue, or PBMCs (not recorded which). These receptors came from a human donor with low-grade glioma or glioblastoma, undergoing nonglioma brain surgery, or in good health (not recorded which).

This clonotype showed up many times. This chain connects TRBV27 to TRBJ2-7; 13 bases match TRBD2. The junction had 7 bases not matched to a gene; V was cut back by 6 bases and J by 5 bases. CDR1 is MNHEY and CDR2 is SMNVEV in the germline V gene (reference sequence). The CDR3 has 15 amino acids. CDR3 amino acids: CASSEGLAGENEQYF. The CDR3 nucleotides read TGTGCCAGCAGCGAAGGACTAGCGGGAGAGAACGAGCAGTACTTC.

At least ten counts were recorded for this clonotype. The chain employs TRBV27 and TRBJ1-2; TRBD1 matches 7 bases. With 5 bases clipped from V and 8 bases from J, the junction kept 8 bases outside the gene matches. This CDR3 spans 13 amino acids. Germline CDR1 and CDR2: MNHEY and SMNVEV (reference sequence). The CDR3 sequence: CASSPRQGSGYTF. The DNA of the CDR3 is TGTGCCAGCAGTCCCCGACAGGGATCGGGCTACACCTTC.

This clonotype was counted many times. The CDR3 nucleotides read TGTGCCAGCACCTTGAGGTGGAGGAACACTGAAGCTTTCTTT. Its translation is CASTLRWRNTEAFF. The V and J genes are TRBV28 and TRBJ1-1; D uncertain. Germline V gene lookup returns CDR1 MDHEN and CDR2 SYDVKM. The CDR3 loop spans 14 amino acids. V was shortened by 7 bases and J by 1 base, with 13 bases between the two germline ends.

About this clonotype: The CDR3 does not end in the conserved phenylalanine or tryptophan, so this is likely a read error. The gene calls are TRBV27 and TRBJ2-1; the match to TRBD2 covers 9 bases. The CDR3 length is 15 residues. Germline lookup yields CDR1 MNHEY and CDR2 SMNVEV (reference sequence). V shed 3 bases, J shed 5 bases, and the junction held 5 bases outside the gene matches. The CDR3 DNA is TGTGCCAGCAGTTTTAGCGGGAGACTTAACAATGAGCAGTTCTTA. Protein sequence: CASSFSGRLNNEQFL.

On this clonotype itself: Just one base apart from a much larger clone, this may be a read error. V gene TRBV27 combines with J gene TRBJ2-1; D not certain. This CDR3 is built from 14 residues. V dropped 3 bases and J dropped 5 bases, with 11 bases sitting between them. Germline V CDR1 and CDR2: MNHEY, SMNVEV (reference sequence). The CDR3 DNA sequence: TGTGCCAGCAGTTTTACTGTAGGAGACAATGAGCAGTTCTTC. This encodes CASSFTVGDNEQFF.

This sequence joins TRBV2 and TRBJ1-2; 10 bases fit TRBD1. The CDR3 sequence is 14 residues long. The V gene's germline CDR1 is SNHLY and CDR2 FYNNEI. V shed 5 bases, J shed 6 bases, and the junction held 6 bases outside the gene matches. CDR3 amino acids: CASSSPGQGNGYTF. The CDR3 nucleotides read TGTGCCAGCAGTTCACCGGGACAGGGGAATGGCTACACCTTC.

This chain uses TRBV19 with TRBJ1-5; 8 positions agree with TRBD1. The CDR3 is made up of 16 amino acids. Germline V lookup: CDR1 LNHDA, CDR2 SQIVND (reference sequence). Unmatched junction bases numbered 8, after V lost 5 bases and J lost 2 bases. This CDR3 reads CASSVYGQGGNQPQHF. CDR3 coding DNA: TGTGCCAGTAGTGTTTACGGACAGGGAGGCAATCAGCCCCAGCATTTT.

The chain uses TRBV27 and TRBJ2-1; 14 bases line up with TRBD2. The ends lost 7 bases at V and 7 bases at J; junction bases unmatched: 9. The CDR3 contains 16 residues. Germline V CDR1 and CDR2: MNHEY, SMNVEV (reference sequence). CDR3 residues: CASTFGTSGGGNEQFF. Written as DNA, the CDR3 is TGTGCCAGCACCTTCGGGACTAGCGGGGGAGGAAATGAGCAGTTCTTC.

This clonotype was observed a handful of times. V usage is TRBV4-3 and J usage is TRBJ1-2, with D uncertain. Germline V CDR1 and CDR2: LGHNA, YSLEER. Trimming cost V 8 bases and J 9 bases, with 19 bases left between them. The length of the CDR3 is 13 residues. The CDR3 loop reads CASGPSEESSYTF. DNA of the CDR3: TGCGCCAGCGGCCCATCGGAAGAGTCGAGCTACACCTTC.

This clonotype showed up many times. V is TRBV20-1 and J is TRBJ1-2; the D gene is possibly TRBD1 (6 bases). The CDR3 consists of 13 residues. V lost 0 bases to trimming and J lost 7 bases, with 12 bases between them. Germline CDR1 DFQATT, CDR2 SNEGSKA (reference sequence). CDR3 DNA sequence: TGCAGTGCTAGAGACGTGGGGGGCCCTGGCTACACCTTC. Amino acids: CSARDVGGPGYTF.

This chain links TRBV20-1 with TRBJ2-3, with 8 bases aligning to TRBD2. V trimming: 0 bases; J trimming: 0 bases; junction bases outside the gene matches: 5. CDR3 length: 16 amino acids. From germline, CDR1 is DFQATT and CDR2 SNEGSKA (reference sequence). CDR3 amino acids: CSARDWQRGSTDTQYF. The CDR3 DNA reads as TGCAGTGCTAGAGATTGGCAGCGGGGGAGCACAGATACGCAGTATTTT.

This chain links TRBV3-1 with TRBJ1-2; D is ambiguous. CDR3 length: 15 residues. Germline CDR1 is LGHDT and CDR2 is YNNKEL (reference sequence). Trimming removed 4 bases at V and 0 bases at J, with 12 bases between. CDR3 coding DNA: TGTGCCAGCAGCCGCCTCGACGGTCCTAACTATGGCTACACCTTC. Protein sequence: CASSRLDGPNYGYTF.

The rearrangement links TRBV20-1 to TRBJ2-7; 12 positions match TRBD2. V trimming: 5 bases; J trimming: 7 bases; junction bases outside the gene matches: 6. Germline CDR1 is DFQATT and CDR2 is SNEGSKA (reference sequence). CDR3 length: 13 amino acids. The CDR3 loop is CSAQTSGSREQYF. The CDR3 coding sequence is TGCAGTGCTCAGACTAGCGGGAGTAGGGAGCAGTACTTC.

As regards this clonotype: This may come from a read error, since a much larger clone is one base off. The V gene is TRBV28, the J gene TRBJ1-1, with unresolved D. The V end was cut by 4 bases, the J end by 4 bases, with 16 bases between. CDR3 length: 15 residues. In germline, CDR1 is MDHEN, CDR2 SYDVKM. This CDR3 reads CASSSRPCRVTEAFF. Written as DNA, the CDR3 is TGTGCCAGCAGTTCACGCCCTTGCCGGGTCACTGAAGCTTTCTTT.

Details on this clonotype: The junction shows a germline mismatch at one end, possibly a read error. This chain uses TRBV20-1 with TRBJ1-5; 8 nucleotides match TRBD1. The CDR3 runs to 14 residues. CDR1 and CDR2 from the germline V gene are DFQATT and SNEGSKA (reference sequence). The CDR3 DNA reads TGCAGTGCCTGGGAGACAGGGGCTGATCACCCCCAGCATTTT. As protein: CSAWETGADHPQHF.

This clonotype was picked up a small number of times. The V gene is TRBV28, the J gene TRBJ1-2; D call uncertain. Trimming removed 10 bases from V and 3 bases from J, with 15 bases in between. Germline-derived CDR1 and CDR2 are MDHEN and SYDVKM. CDR3 length: 13 amino acids. For the CDR3, the DNA is TGTGCCACTTCAGAGCCCCGGGACTATGGCTACACCTTC. Its translation is CATSEPRDYGYTF.

This clonotype has only a few counts. This chain joins TRBV4-1 and TRBJ1-2; D not resolved. Germline lookup yields CDR1 MGHRA and CDR2 YSYEKL. Trimming pared 0 bases from V and 4 bases from J, leaving 9 bases between. The CDR3 is 14 amino acids. The CDR3, as DNA: TGCGCCAGCAGCCAAGAATACAGCTTCTATGGCTACACCTTC. It translates to CASSQEYSFYGYTF.

This chain connects TRBV19 to TRBJ1-5; D ambiguous. CDR1 and CDR2 from the germline V gene are LNHDA and SQIVND (reference sequence). CDR3 length: 13 amino acids. Trimming took 5 bases from V and 5 from J, leaving 10 bases between them. The CDR3 sequence is CASSPHADQPQHF. In DNA form, the CDR3 reads TGTGCCAGTAGTCCGCACGCGGATCAGCCCCAGCATTTT.

Points on this clonotype: This may come from a read error, since a much larger clone is one base off. V usage is TRBV20-1 and J usage is TRBJ2-3; 8 nucleotides match TRBD2. CDR1 and CDR2 from the germline V gene are DFQATT and SNEGSKA (reference sequence). Trimming took 6 bases from V and 5 from J; bases not matched to a gene: 13. The CDR3 consists of 15 residues. CDR3 amino acids: CSARETAGGIDTQYF. In DNA form, the CDR3 reads TGCAGTGCCAGGGAAACGGCGGGAGGAATAGATACGCAGTATTTT.

CDR3 protein: CASRPGQFNYEQYF. In DNA form, the CDR3 reads TGTGCCAGCAGGCCCGGACAGTTTAACTACGAGCAGTACTTC. This rearrangement joins TRBV11-2 to TRBJ2-7, with a possible D match to TRBD1 (6 bases). Trimming took off 6 bases at V and 3 bases at J, with 15 bases between the two ends. The CDR3 sequence is 14 residues long. Germline-derived CDR1 and CDR2 are SGHAT and FQNNGV.

The chain has TRBV5-5 and TRBJ1-1; D is perhaps TRBD1 (5 bases). The CDR3 length is 16 residues. Germline values: CDR1 SGHKS, CDR2 YYEKEE (reference sequence). V lost 4 bases to trimming and J lost 3 bases, with 19 bases between them. The CDR3 loop reads CASSLRDPGGDTEAFF. Written as DNA, the CDR3 is TGTGCCAGCAGCCTACGGGACCCAGGTGGGGACACTGAAGCTTTCTTT.